A single sample is the source of the 7 T cell receptor beta chains below, sequenced in a study of T-cell reconstitution after alpha-beta-depleted transplantation in children. Unique molecular identifiers were incorporated during preparation of the TCRbeta library. TCRdb re-derived calls from the PCR reads in MiXCR, one entry per CDR3 protein. The sample records over 450,000 distinct CDR3 sequences, roughly a tenth being singletons. Specimen: PBMCs, collected before TCRalphabeta/CD19-depleted stem cell transplant. Receptors originate from a child between 2 and 9 years old with inherited bone marrow failure, due to receive a stem cell transplant.

The chain employs TRBV12-3 or TRBV12-4 and TRBJ2-3; D might be TRBD1 or TRBD2, each matching 6 bases. The CDR3 runs to 17 residues. V shed 1 base and J shed 3 bases, with 17 bases lying between them. CDR3 protein: CASSLGGTSGGTDTQYF. CDR3 coding DNA: TGTGCCAGCAGTTTAGGTGGGACATCTGGGGGGACAGATACGCAGTATTTT.

This clonotype came up many times. V and J are TRBV4-3 and TRBJ1-1, with a weak D call TRBD1 (5 bases). The V end was cut by 1 base, the J end by 1 base, with 7 bases between. This CDR3 region has 14 residues. The germline V gene encodes CDR1 LGHNA and CDR2 YSLEER. CDR3 sequence reads: CASSQVGENTEAFF. DNA for the CDR3: TGCGCCAGCAGCCAAGTGGGGGAGAACACTGAAGCTTTCTTT.

This clonotype was recorded at least ten times. The chain has TRBV2 and TRBJ2-5; D is unclear. The germline V gene encodes CDR1 SNHLY and CDR2 FYNNEI. This CDR3 has 14 residues. Deletions cut 6 bases from V and 1 base from J, with 12 bases between. This CDR3 is CASSRDSAQETQYF. For the CDR3, the DNA is TGTGCCAGCAGCAGAGACTCAGCCCAAGAGACCCAGTACTTC.

This clonotype was seen at least ten times. The V gene is TRBV4-2, the J gene TRBJ2-7; D perhaps matches TRBD2 (6 bases). Germline CDR1 LGHNA, CDR2 YNFKEQ. The CDR3 has 16 residues. Trimming left V 4 bases short and J 0 bases short, with 16 bases between. Here the CDR3 reads CASSLPEGTPSYEQYF. CDR3 in DNA: TGTGCCAGCAGCCTCCCCGAGGGGACTCCCTCCTACGAGCAGTACTTC.

This clonotype was observed a few times. The rearrangement joins TRBV20-1 to TRBJ2-4, with TRBD1 identical over 8 bases. The CDR3 has 13 amino acids. With 4 bases clipped from V and 5 bases from J, the junction kept 4 bases outside the gene matches. Germline CDR1 is DFQATT and CDR2 is SNEGSKA (reference sequence). CDR3 sequence: CSAKVDRENIQYF. The CDR3 DNA sequence: TGCAGTGCTAAGGTGGACAGGGAAAACATTCAGTACTTC.

At least ten counts were recorded for this clonotype. The chain combines TRBV24-1 with TRBJ2-5; 9 bases line up with TRBD1. J gave up 6 bases and V 5 bases, and 6 bases lay outside the gene matches. The CDR3 sequence is 14 residues long. Germline loops: CDR1 KGHDR, CDR2 SFDVKD. CDR3 sequence reads: CATSAGTGKKTQYF. CDR3 in DNA: TGTGCCACCAGTGCCGGGACAGGGAAAAAGACCCAGTACTTC.

This clonotype was seen repeatedly, ten times or more. The V gene is TRBV12-3 or TRBV12-4, the J gene TRBJ1-2; 11 nucleotides match TRBD1. V lost 2 bases, J lost 4 bases, and 9 bases stayed unmatched. The length of the CDR3 is 17 residues. This CDR3 reads CASSLSGDRGFGYGYTF. CDR3 bases: TGTGCCAGCAGTTTAAGCGGGGACAGGGGGTTTGGCTATGGCTACACCTTC.